Shown below are 24 T cell receptor beta chains from a single sample sequenced in a study of shared clonotypes between healthy human individuals. Generated by immunoSEQ multiplex PCR, the TCRdb table keeps only in-frame clones and is missing some. This table has around 2.3 million clones, almost 96% appearing once. The sequenced sample consisted of naive CD4+ T cells sorted from blood. The subset here: CD45RA+ positively selected. The receptors were sampled from a man between 18 and 35 years old in good health.

The chain links TRBV2 to TRBJ2-1; D gene unclear. Deletions cut 5 bases from V and 5 bases from J, with 10 bases between. The CDR3 runs 13 residues. The germline CDR1 and CDR2 sequences are SNHLY and FYNNEI. This CDR3 is CASSSLNNNEQFF. The CDR3 coding sequence is TGTGCCAGCAGTTCGTTGAATAACAATGAGCAGTTCTTC.

The chain combines TRBV15 with TRBJ2-5, with TRBD1 identical over 9 bases. Germline V gene data show CDR1 as LNHNV and CDR2 as YYDKDF (reference sequence). The CDR3 consists of 17 residues. V lost 3 bases to trimming and J lost 5 bases; unmatched junction nucleotides: 13. The CDR3 sequence is CATSSALTGTGRETQYF. CDR3 DNA: TGTGCCACCAGCAGCGCACTTACCGGGACAGGGAGGGAGACCCAGTACTTC.

The V and J genes are TRBV18 and TRBJ2-7, with 10 bases fitting TRBD1. The CDR3 spans 17 residues. Trimming cost V 0 bases and J 0 bases; bases outside gene matches: 5. Germline CDR1 KGHSH, CDR2 LQKENI. The CDR3 sequence is CASSPPSGQGGSYEQYF. The DNA of the CDR3 is TGTGCCAGCTCACCACCGTCCGGACAGGGGGGCTCCTACGAGCAGTACTTC.

The CDR3 sequence is CASSVETWTEAFF. The CDR3, as DNA: TGTGCCAGCAGCGTAGAGACATGGACTGAAGCTTTCTTT. The chain has TRBV9 and TRBJ1-1; the D is unclear. CDR3 length: 13 residues. Germline CDR1 SGDLS, CDR2 YYNGEE. Trimming pared 0 bases from V and 5 bases from J, leaving 8 bases between. Looking up the rest from reference TRBV9 and TRBJ1-1 gives the full variable domain: DSGVTQTPKHLITATGQRVTLRCSPRSGDLSVYWYQQSLDQGLQFLIQYYNGEERAKGNILERFSAQQFPDLHSELNLSSLELGDSALYFCASSVETWTEAFFGQGTRLTVV.

This rearrangement joins TRBV18 to TRBJ2-1; 8 bases agree with TRBD2. CDR3 length: 15 residues. V was pared by 6 bases and J by 5 bases, with 9 bases of the junction left unmatched. Germline CDR1 KGHSH, CDR2 LQKENI. CDR3 in amino acids: CASSLISGGNNEQFF. The CDR3 coding sequence is TGTGCCAGCTCCCTGATAAGCGGGGGCAACAATGAGCAGTTCTTC.

This chain links TRBV10-3 with TRBJ2-7; the match to TRBD1 covers 8 bases. This CDR3 is built from 16 residues. Per the germline V gene, CDR1 is ENHRY and CDR2 is SYGVKD. V was pared by 0 bases and J by 6 bases, with 10 bases of the junction left unmatched. The CDR3 spells CAISESRGTGALEQYF. The DNA for the CDR3 is TGTGCCATCAGTGAGTCGAGAGGGACAGGCGCCCTCGAGCAGTACTTC.

This chain connects TRBV28 to TRBJ2-2; 9 bases are a match to TRBD2. The CDR3 is 14 residues long. Per the germline V gene, CDR1 is MDHEN and CDR2 is SYDVKM. V lost 7 bases to trimming and J lost 2 bases; unmatched junction nucleotides: 2. DNA of the CDR3: TGTGCCAGCAAACTAGCGGGTAACACCGGGGAGCTGTTTTTT. This encodes CASKLAGNTGELFF.

The J gene is TRBJ2-1, the V gene TRBV11-2, with 14 bases matching TRBD2. The trim removed 1 base at V and 7 bases at J, leaving 12 bases unmatched. There are 19 residues in the CDR3. The germline V gene encodes CDR1 SGHAT and CDR2 FQNNGV. This CDR3 is CASSLVGVTSGRAGNEQFF. CDR3 bases: TGTGCCAGCAGCTTAGTCGGAGTGACTAGCGGGAGGGCCGGGAATGAGCAGTTCTTC.

This chain connects TRBV28 to TRBJ2-1, with 7 bases aligning to TRBD2. The junction had 5 bases not matched to a gene; V was cut back by 6 bases and J by 6 bases. This CDR3 has 13 residues. Germline V gene data show CDR1 as MDHEN and CDR2 as SYDVKM. This CDR3 is CASRSPGGNEQFF. The DNA for the CDR3 is TGTGCCAGCAGAAGCCCGGGGGGCAATGAGCAGTTCTTC.

The chain employs TRBV7-2 and TRBJ2-5, with 11 bases that match TRBD1. CDR3 length: 14 residues. Trimming at V came to 5 bases and at J to 4 bases, leaving 3 bases not matched to a gene. Per the germline V gene, CDR1 is SGHTA and CDR2 is FQGNSA. CDR3 nucleotides: TGTGCCAGCAGCCAGGACAGGGGGCGAGAGACCCAGTACTTC. It specifies CASSQDRGRETQYF.

The sample holds one count of this clone. V is TRBV2 and J is TRBJ2-6, with unresolved D. The V gene lost 8 bases and the J gene lost 0 bases, with 8 bases spanning the gap. Germline CDR1 reads SNHLY; CDR2 reads FYNNEI. The CDR3 extends over 14 amino acids. CDR3 in DNA: TGTGCCAGCCTGGGAAGCTCTGGGGCCAACGTCCTGACTTTC. Protein: CASLGSSGANVLTF.

The gene calls are TRBV6-1 and TRBJ2-5, with 12 bases aligning to TRBD1. The germline CDR1 and CDR2 sequences are MNHNS and SASEGT. CDR3 length: 17 amino acids. V was pared by 0 bases and J by 4 bases, with 6 bases of the junction left unmatched. In nucleotides, the CDR3 is TGTGCCAGCAGTGAAGCTCCGGGACAGGGGGCCGCAGAGACCCAGTACTTC. Translated, it gives CASSEAPGQGAAETQYF.

The J gene is TRBJ1-2, the V gene TRBV6-6; TRBD1 matches at 7 bases. V shed 5 bases and J 2 bases; nucleotides not matched to a gene: 8. Germline V gene lookup returns CDR1 MNHNY and CDR2 SVGAGI (reference sequence). This CDR3 is built from 15 residues. DNA for the CDR3: TGTGCCAGCAGTCCGCGACAGGGAGGAAACTATGGCTACACCTTC. It translates to CASSPRQGGNYGYTF.

This chain joins TRBV6-5 and TRBJ1-1, with D maybe TRBD1 (6 bases). Trimming removed 6 bases from V and 5 bases from J, with 19 bases in between. The CDR3 consists of 15 residues. Germline assignment: CDR1 MNHEY and CDR2 SVGAGI. The CDR3 sequence is CASSHTEGQGTEAFF. CDR3 DNA sequence: TGTGCCAGCAGCCATACAGAAGGTCAGGGGACTGAAGCTTTCTTT.

CDR3 residues: CASSLVRGGAGNQPQHF. The CDR3, as DNA: TGTGCCAGCAGCTTAGTAAGGGGGGGGGCTGGCAATCAGCCCCAGCATTTT. The chain combines TRBV7-2 with TRBJ1-5; D might be TRBD1 (6 bases). V lost 1 base, J lost 2 bases, and 15 bases lay in between. This CDR3 comprises 17 residues. The V gene's germline CDR1 is SGHTA and CDR2 FQGNSA.

J is TRBJ2-5 and V is TRBV6-5, with 10 bases lining up with TRBD2. The V gene end was trimmed by 5 bases and the J gene end by 3 bases; junction bases not matched to a gene: 6. CDR3 length equals 15 residues. Germline V CDR1 and CDR2: MNHEY, SVGAGI. The chain's CDR3 is CASSQGLAPEETQYF. CDR3 DNA: TGTGCCAGCAGTCAGGGACTAGCGCCAGAAGAGACCCAGTACTTC.

The chain recombines TRBV14 with TRBJ2-7, with no clear D. The germline CDR1 and CDR2 sequences are SGHDN and FVKESK. The V end lost 2 bases, the J end lost 6 bases, and 14 bases lay between the germline ends. This CDR3 comprises 14 residues. Written as DNA, the CDR3 is TGTGCCAGCAGCCAAACGCCCGGCGTTGCCGAGCAGTACTTC. Translation: CASSQTPGVAEQYF.

The J gene is TRBJ1-4, the V gene TRBV6-6; perhaps TRBD1 as D (5 bases). Germline assignment: CDR1 MNHNY and CDR2 SVGAGI (reference sequence). The CDR3 totals 15 residues. Between the trimmed V and J ends, which lost 1 base and 7 bases, there was a span of 13 bases. The CDR3 loop is CASSYWGPGGEKLFF. The CDR3 coding sequence is TGTGCCAGCAGTTACTGGGGCCCAGGAGGTGAAAAACTGTTTTTT.

This sequence joins TRBV7-2 and TRBJ2-1; D possibly matches TRBD1 or TRBD2 (6 bases each). This CDR3 comprises 13 residues. Germline V CDR1 and CDR2: SGHTA, FQGNSA. Trimming left V 3 bases short and J 9 bases short, with 12 bases between. The CDR3 protein is CASSFAEGGEQFF. The CDR3 DNA reads as TGTGCCAGCAGCTTTGCCGAGGGGGGTGAGCAGTTCTTC.

The chain joins TRBV11-1 to TRBJ1-1; D gene ambiguous. Between the trimmed V and J ends, which lost 1 base and 7 bases, there was a span of 10 bases. CDR1 and CDR2 from the germline V gene are SGHAT and FQDESV (reference sequence). This CDR3 has 13 amino acids. This CDR3 is CASSLDGFFEAFF. The CDR3 nucleotides are TGTGCCAGCAGCTTAGACGGGTTTTTTGAAGCTTTCTTT.

V usage is TRBV28 and J usage is TRBJ2-7, with 14 bases that match TRBD2. The CDR3 sequence is 18 residues long. CDR1 is MDHEN, CDR2 SYDVKM, per germline. J was trimmed by 4 bases and V by 1 base; bases with no gene match: 9. The CDR3 loop reads CASSLYPGGTSGGYEQYF. CDR3 sequence (DNA): TGTGCCAGCAGTTTATACCCGGGAGGGACTAGCGGGGGTTACGAGCAGTACTTC.

On this clone itself: Other DNA sequences in this specimen translate into the identical CDR3. This sequence joins TRBV5-6 and TRBJ1-1, with D perhaps matching TRBD1 (5 bases). The CDR3 contains 15 residues. Trimming shortened V by 0 bases and J by 0 bases, and 9 bases separated the two germline ends. The germline V gene encodes CDR1 SGHDT and CDR2 YYEEEE. The CDR3 DNA reads TGTGCCAGCAGCTTGGGACAGATAATGAACACTGAAGCTTTCTTT. This encodes CASSLGQIMNTEAFF.

The DNA of the CDR3 is TGTGCCATCAGTGACAGGGGTTTAGCAGATACGCAGTATTTT. It codes for CAISDRGLADTQYF. This chain links TRBV10-3 with TRBJ2-3, with TRBD1 as a possible D gene (6 bases). Germline lookup yields CDR1 ENHRY and CDR2 SYGVKD. CDR3 length: 14 residues. Trimming took off 3 bases at V and 4 bases at J, with 11 bases between the two ends.

The V call is TRBV4-1, the J call TRBJ1-2; D gene ambiguous. CDR3 size: 14 residues. Germline CDR1 MGHRA, CDR2 YSYEKL. The germline V and J ends were trimmed by 0 bases and 5 bases, with 10 bases remaining between them. CDR3 bases: TGCGCCAGCAGCCAAGAGGCGTCCGGATATGGCTACACCTTC. Translating it yields CASSQEASGYGYTF.